A single sample gave rise to the 2 T cell receptor beta chains below, sequenced in a study of neurological immune-mediated disorders. TCRdb processed the 5' RACE reads anew with MiXCR; each CDR3 protein has one entry. The sample has tens of thousands of distinct CDR3 sequences, 4% seen once; the top ten hold about 2%. The sequenced sample consisted of CD4+ T cells from blood. All receptors derive from a woman aged 40 to 49 with multiple sclerosis.

This clonotype was detected many times. The genes are TRBV5-1 and TRBJ1-1; no definite D call. The length of the CDR3 is 14 residues. Trimming removed 0 bases at V and 6 bases at J, with 12 bases between. Per the germline V gene, CDR1 is SGHRS and CDR2 is YFSETQ. In DNA, the CDR3 is TGCGCCAGCAGCTTGGTCCCAGGTAGCGCTGAAGCTTTCTTT. It encodes CASSLVPGSAEAFF. Using reference TRBV5-1 and TRBJ1-1 for the parts outside the CDR3, the full variable domain is KAGVTQTPRYLIKTRGQQVTLSCSPISGHRSVSWYQQTPGQGLQFLFEYFSETQRNKGNFPGRFSGRQFSNSRSEMNVSTLELGDSALYLCASSLVPGSAEAFFGQGTRLTVV.

This clonotype was seen ten or more times. The chain carries TRBV20-1 and TRBJ1-2, with 8 bases matching TRBD1. CDR3 length: 14 amino acids. CDR1 DFQATT and CDR2 SNEGSKA come from the germline V gene (reference sequence). Trimming cost V 6 bases and J 5 bases; bases outside gene matches: 11. The CDR3 nucleotides are TGCAGTGCAGTCCCGGTCGACAGGGGTTATGGCTACACCTTC. Its protein is CSAVPVDRGYGYTF.